These 8 T cell receptor beta chains were all obtained from the same sample, sequenced in a study. MiXCR, run by TCRdb on the RT-PCR reads, gives a single entry per CDR3 protein. The sample shows about 700,000 distinct CDR3 sequences, approximately 15% of them seen only once. Sequencing input: memory CD4+ T cells from blood. Receptor source: a female donor in good health, serving as a healthy control.

This clonotype was seen many times. This chain links TRBV29-1 with TRBJ2-5; 8 nucleotides align to TRBD1. The V and J ends lost 7 bases and 6 bases, in that order; junction bases with no gene match: 7. Germline CDR1 is SQVTM and CDR2 is ANQGSEA. CDR3 size: 12 residues. In nucleotides, the CDR3 is TGCAGCGCTGACAGGGGAGAACAGACCCAGTACTTC. Its translation: CSADRGEQTQYF.

In this sample, this clonotype turned up once. A junction boundary mismatches the germline segment, possibly from a read error. The rearrangement uses TRBV7-8 and TRBJ1-4; a possible D gene is TRBD1 (5 bases). The CDR3 loop spans 13 amino acids. Germline assignment: CDR1 SGHVS and CDR2 FQNEAQ. The CDR3 is CASRRGLNEELFF. The CDR3 DNA is TGTGCCAGCAGGAGGGGACTCAATGAAGAACTGTTTTTT.

The V call is TRBV6-5, the J call TRBJ1-4; D unresolved. The germline V gene has CDR1 MNHEY and CDR2 SVGAGI. Trimming stripped 4 bases from V and 4 bases from J, with 16 bases between. The CDR3 sequence is 16 residues long. This CDR3 reads CASSSQIVSLNEKLFF. Here the CDR3 DNA reads TGTGCCAGCAGTTCACAAATCGTCAGCCTTAATGAAAAACTGTTTTTT.

The chain links TRBV6-2 or TRBV6-3 to TRBJ1-1; no clear D. V was pared by 5 bases and J by 4 bases, with 11 bases between. CDR3 length equals 13 residues. CDR1 is MNHEY, CDR2 SVGEGT, per germline. The CDR3 is CASSKSSITEAFF. The CDR3 DNA reads as TGTGCCAGCAGTAAGAGCTCTATCACTGAAGCTTTCTTT.

This chain connects TRBV5-1 to TRBJ1-1; D is perhaps TRBD1 (5 bases). Between the trimmed V and J ends, which lost 3 bases and 1 base, there was a span of 19 bases. This CDR3 comprises 17 residues. Per germline, CDR1 SGHRS and CDR2 YFSETQ. CDR3 residues: CASSWAEGPGGNTEAFF. The CDR3 DNA reads as TGCGCCAGCAGCTGGGCAGAGGGGCCCGGGGGGAACACTGAAGCTTTCTTT.

The rearrangement uses TRBV24-1 and TRBJ1-2, with D unclear. The V and J ends lost 4 bases and 0 bases respectively, with 8 bases between them. The CDR3 is 14 amino acids. Germline CDR1 and CDR2: KGHDR and SFDVKD. The CDR3 DNA reads TGTGCCACCAGTGAAACGGCCGCTAACTATGGCTACACCTTC. Encoded protein: CATSETAANYGYTF.

This clonotype was seen repeatedly, ten times or more. This chain connects TRBV27 to TRBJ2-1, with a weak D call TRBD2 (6 bases). Germline CDR1 MNHEY, CDR2 SMNVEV (reference sequence). The length of the CDR3 is 22 residues. Trimming stripped 7 bases from V and 3 bases from J, with 37 bases between. CDR3 sequence (DNA): TGTGCCAGCACTCCAATTCCCGGGTTTACCCACCAGACTAGAGCGGTCTACAATGAGCAGTTCTTC. It is translated as CASTPIPGFTHQTRAVYNEQFF.

This clonotype was seen many times. The chain is built from TRBV6-1 and TRBJ2-7; 7 bases map to TRBD1. V shed 5 bases, J shed 2 bases, and the junction held 9 bases outside the gene matches. The CDR3 consists of 15 residues. Germline V gene sequence: CDR1 MNHNS, CDR2 SASEGT. The CDR3 sequence: CASSSEGDRAYEQYF. The CDR3 DNA sequence: TGTGCCAGCAGTTCTGAAGGAGACAGGGCCTACGAGCAGTACTTC.